The entry that follows covers one T cell receptor beta chain sequence. This sample is part of a study of PD-L1 blockade in urothelial cancer. Study as a whole: Males with bladder-origin urothelial cancer constituted about nine tenths of the roughly 30 patients.

Assay used: immunoSEQ multiplex PCR; TCRdb lists only in-frame clones, some missing. The sample includes 70,000 or so clones, roughly nine tenths seen only once; the top ten take 3.4%. J was trimmed by 5 bases and V by 4 bases; bases with no gene match: 4. CDR1 and CDR2 (germline): SGHTA, FQGTGA. The CDR3 covers 13 residues. The rearrangement uses TRBV7-3 and TRBJ1-1; 7 bases align to TRBD1. The sample here was PBMCs, taken around atezolizumab (anti-PD-L1) treatment. This sequence was found in a man aged 55 to 70 with urothelial cancer. The CDR3 protein is CASSSGQVTEAFF. CDR3 nucleotides: TGTGCCAGCAGCTCAGGACAGGTAACTGAAGCTTTCTTT.